Given below is one T cell receptor (beta chain) in context. V lost 1 base and J 5 bases, leaving 18 bases between the germline ends. Germline V gives CDR1 MNHEY, CDR2 SMNVEV (reference sequence). The CDR3 contains 16 residues. The data are from a study of blood T cell repertoires in COVID-19. As handled by the study authors: Reference gene primers were amplified, and this amplification served to estimate nucleated cell counts. Sequencing was performed with immunoSEQ multiplex PCR; in TCRdb, only in-frame clones are kept and a portion is missing. V and J calls and clone size are those listed in that table; D and trimming were worked out from the DNA. The sample comprises around 180,000 clones, approximately 83% of which are singletons, and 10% to 11% rests with the top ten.

The receptor comes from a human donor with active or convalescent COVID-19. The donor label of this sample is uncertain. Sequencing used peripheral blood. The chain recombines TRBV27 with TRBJ2-7, with D maybe TRBD2 (6 bases). The CDR3 coding sequence is TGTGCCAGCAGTTTATACGGTGGGGGGATCCGGGACGAGCAGTACTTC. It is translated as CASSLYGGGIRDEQYF.